This T cell receptor beta chain was retrieved from a study of identical twins. TCRdb redid the calling of the 5' RACE reads with MiXCR, one entry per CDR3 protein. This repertoire shows 700,000 or so distinct CDR3 sequences, around 21% found once; its top ten account for 4.3%. This CDR3 is built from 15 residues. The ends were cut back, 5 bases at V and 4 bases at J, with 15 bases in the middle. Germline V lookup: CDR1 SGHNT, CDR2 YENEEA. This sample was shared with a second study, whose subject was T cells expressing NK-cell markers. That report notes: About 1.0-7.5% of CD8+ T cells in about 6 donors belonged to dominant NKG2C+ clonotypes.

The rearrangement joins TRBV11-3 to TRBJ2-1; D remains ambiguous. This sequence was found in a woman between 18 and 29 years old in good health. What was sequenced was PBMCs. The CDR3 sequence: CASSQTLGGYNEQFF. CDR3 in DNA: TGTGCCAGCAGCCAAACCCTCGGCGGTTACAATGAGCAGTTCTTC. The full variable domain, completed using reference TRBV11-3 and TRBJ2-1, is EAGVVQSPRYKIIEKKQPVAFWCNPISGHNTLYWYLQNLGQGPELLIRYENEEAVDDSQLPKDRFSAERLKGVDSTLKIQPAELGDSAVYLCASSQTLGGYNEQFFGPGTRLTVL.